This record covers a single T cell receptor (beta chain). The length of the CDR3 is 17 residues. Germline CDR1 reads SGHKS; CDR2 reads YYEKEE (reference sequence). TCRdb re-called the 5' RACE reads and catalogs CDR3 proteins one per entry, DNA excluded. Here the sample table reports 200,000 to 300,000 distinct CDR3 sequences. This specimen comes from a study of T cells expressing NK-cell markers. The overall study: Repertoires of TCR beta were obtained from T cells sorted as CD3+CD56+NKG2C+, CD3+CD56+NKG2C- and CD3+CD56-NKG2C+. Eight donors were sequenced, of whom seven were HCMV-seropositive, while the remaining one was HCMV-seronegative.

Sequencing used blood T cells: a sorted CD56 or NKG2C T cell subset, CD4+ or CD8+ T cells, or bulk PBMC T cells (not recorded which). This receptor was identified in a woman between 18 and 70 years old in good health. The rearrangement joins TRBV5-5 to TRBJ2-6; TCRdb indicates TRBD1, and absent DNA this call remains unverified. The chain's CDR3 is CASSMAGTGAGANVLTF. Based on the CDR3 plus reference TRBV5-5 and TRBJ2-6, the full variable domain is DAGVTQSPTHLIKTRGQQVTLRCSPISGHKSVSWYQQVLGQGPQFIFQYYEKEERGRGNFPDRFSARQFPNYSSELNVNALLLGDSALYLCASSMAGTGAGANVLTFGAGSRLTVL.